This T cell receptor beta chain was sequenced for a study of Ad26.COV2.S vaccination and SARS-CoV-2 variants (dated by TCRdb to the early 2020s). For the wider study: Vaccine-arm donors were drawn from COV1001, a multicentre, randomized, double-blind, placebo-controlled phase I-IIa trial of Ad26.COV2.S in healthy adults. Trial participants were randomized into five groups of five, in which low-dose or high-dose Ad26.COV2.S was given once or twice, or placebo was given on both occasions. The specificity and breadth of SARS-CoV-2-reactive T cell receptors after Ad26.COV2.S vaccination were assessed by TCRbeta repertoire sequencing. The TCR-sequenced set comprised around 30 samples: about 19 Ad26.COV2.S vaccine recipients, 5 placebo recipients and 8 SARS-CoV-2 convalescent individuals. Investigators remained blinded to trial group allocation during experiments and outcome assessment. Ad26.COV2.S was administered intramuscularly at 5 x 10^10 or 1 x 10^11 viral particles, either as a single shot or as two shots given 56 days apart. Beyond this particular receptor, the publication reports: Higher spike-specific TCR breadth was observed in Ad26.COV2.S recipients than in placebo recipients (P = 0.0014). The study lacked the statistical power to compare responses across vaccine doses or regimens. Substantial breadth of spike-specific CD8+ and CD4+ T cell responses was reported after vaccination. The authors noted that total T cell responses may have been underestimated by the TCR breadth and depth analyses. Vaccine and placebo recipients had similar non-spike TCR breadth, a finding consistent with the vaccine containing only spike.

The intended sense of this specimen's treatment or condition label: 19 received Ad26.COV2.S at low or high dose, single or two shots; 5 received placebo; per-sample allocation not given. Repertoires of vaccine and placebo recipients were sequenced from samples collected on day 63 after the first injection. Cohort 1b enrolled around 23 adults aged 18-55 years at a single site in Boston, USA, between 29 July and 7 August 2020. Ad26.COV2.S was a replication-incompetent adenovirus type 26 vector that expressed a prefusion-stabilized SARS-CoV-2 spike protein derived from the original Wuhan strain. Remarks on this clone: No cognate antigen has been identified for it. The sample holds no much larger clone one base away, and base qualities are not on file.

TCRbeta CDR3 regions were sequenced with the immunoSEQ Assay. After extraction, genomic DNA underwent amplification by bias-controlled multiplex PCR, followed by high-throughput sequencing. In the source study's methods: To quantify the absolute abundance of every unique TCRbeta CDR3 region, sequences were collapsed and filtered. T cell fraction was estimated by normalization of TCRbeta template counts to usable DNA, with usable DNA being measured through amplification of reference genes present in all nucleated cells. Repertoire TCRs were annotated as SARS-CoV-2-specific by exact matching of V gene, CDR3 amino acid sequence and J gene to a known reactive TCR set. The reference SARS-CoV-2 TCR set was derived from MIRA and filtered for enrichment in COVID-19-positive ImmuneCODE repertoires, a step that removed public or cross-reactive TCRs. Using the MIRA antigens, annotated TCRs were further analysed by specific ORF or by position within an ORF. Breadth was defined as the number of annotated unique rearrangements divided by the total number of unique productive rearrangements, and depth was defined as the summed frequency of the annotated unique rearrangements. Group comparisons of TCR breadth used two-sided Wilcoxon rank-sum tests. TCRdb stores this immuneACCESS table with in-frame sequences only. Part of the clones is absent; in the studies checked, under half of the shortfall reflects unresolved V genes, and no reason is known for the rest. D and trimming come from the DNA, and the V and J calls and clone size come from that table. Here the sample has 360,000 or so clones; about nine tenths occur a single time. Roughly 3.1% of the sample goes to the ten largest clones.

Sequences KGHSH (CDR1) and LQKENI (CDR2) are obtained from the germline V gene. Counted from cysteine to phenylalanine, this CDR3 has 14 amino acids. Just the 42-base CDR3 DNA is kept, in frame starting at base 1. V is reduced by 6 bases and J by 5 bases, leaving a spacing of 14 bases between them. Specimen: peripheral blood, collected in a trial of Ad26.COV2.S vaccine versus placebo. This receptor was obtained from a person between 18 and 65 years old who received the Ad26.COV2.S COVID-19 vaccine or a placebo. The chain is assembled from TRBV18 and TRBJ1-3; the D gene is perhaps TRBD1, from 6 matching bases. The CDR3 protein: CASSSRDIRNTIYF. The sequenced DNA is TGTGCCAGCTCCTCTCGGGACATTCGAAACACCATATATTTT.